This T cell receptor (beta chain) stems from a study of regulatory T cells in long-lasting Graves disease. This clonotype came up many times. The CDR3 is 19 amino acids. With V trimmed by 5 bases and J by 0 bases, 10 bases remained unmatched. Germline V CDR1 and CDR2: MNHEY, SMNVEV (reference sequence). Building of the TCR beta libraries involved iRepertoire HTBI primers and Arm-PCR of CDR3 regions. MiXCR, applied by TCRdb to the multiplex PCR reads, yields one record per CDR3 protein. Of 400,000 to 500,000 distinct CDR3 sequences detected, roughly 15% appear once; the ten largest clones hold under 30%. The time point was: newly diagnosed GD, antithyroid drugs for less than 3 months. From RNA extracted from PBMCs, the TCR library was made. The same sample was also studied in work on T cells in Graves' hyperthyroidism and ophthalmopathy. That source notes: Researchers ran a first-round RT-PCR on the TCR CDR3 using the HTBI primer set.

The sequencing here drew on peripheral blood mononuclear cells (PBMCs), taken at new diagnosis, from a patient treated with antithyroid drugs. The chain links TRBV27 to TRBJ2-1; 13 bases align to TRBD2. The clonotype was recovered from a woman under 30 with Graves disease. The CDR3 here is CASSTTGTSGKSSYNEQFF. As DNA, the CDR3 is TGTGCCAGCAGTACAACCGGGACTAGCGGGAAGAGCTCCTACAATGAGCAGTTCTTC.